The 20 T cell receptor beta chains presented below share a single source sample, sequenced in a study of blood T cell repertoires in COVID-19. Only in-frame clones appear in the TCRdb table, and some are missing; sequencing was by immunoSEQ multiplex PCR. Among 150,000 or so clones, 80% to 85% were seen once, and the ten largest hold approximately 5.1%. Sequencing was performed on PBMCs or T cells enriched from blood (not recorded which). All receptors derive from a man aged 65 to 85 who had been exposed to COVID-19.

J is TRBJ1-2 and V is TRBV4-2, with D perhaps matching TRBD1 (5 bases). This CDR3 is built from 14 residues. The V end lost 3 bases, the J end lost 5 bases, and 13 bases lay between the germline ends. Germline V gene lookup returns CDR1 LGHNA and CDR2 YNFKEQ. The CDR3, as DNA: TGTGCCAGCAGCCAGGAGCAGGGTAGGTATGGCTACACCTTC. Translated, it gives CASSQEQGRYGYTF.

This sequence joins TRBV3-1 (or the pseudogene TRBV3-2) and TRBJ2-7; TRBD2 might be the D (6 bases). Trimming cost V 2 bases and J 4 bases, with 18 bases left between them. Germline V gene data show CDR1 as LGHDT and CDR2 as YNNKEL (reference sequence). The CDR3 covers 16 residues. The CDR3 DNA sequence: TGTGCCAGCAGCCAAATGGAGCGGGCCCCTCCTTACGAGCAGTACTTC. This translates into CASSQMERAPPYEQYF.

This clone has a handful of counts. The chain combines TRBV19 with TRBJ1-6; D is undetermined. CDR1 is LNHDA and CDR2 is SQIVND in the germline V gene (reference sequence). The CDR3 sequence is 12 residues long. V lost 6 bases and J lost 8, with 8 bases in between. CDR3 residues: CASRALDSPLHF. CDR3 nucleotides: TGTGCCAGTAGAGCTTTGGATTCACCCCTCCACTTT.

The V and J genes are TRBV7-2 and TRBJ2-2; D may be TRBD1 (6 bases). With 5 bases removed from V and 1 base from J, the gap between germline ends came to 11 bases. This CDR3 is 15 amino acids long. Germline V CDR1 and CDR2: SGHTA, FQGNSA. The CDR3 nucleotides are TGTGCCAGCAGCCCACAGGGACAGAACACCGGGGAGCTGTTTTTT. This codes for CASSPQGQNTGELFF.

CDR3 coding DNA: TGTGCCAGCAGTCGGGACAGGGTCTCTGAAGCTTTCTTT. It encodes CASSRDRVSEAFF. The V gene is TRBV28, the J gene TRBJ1-1, with 9 bases lining up with TRBD1. The V gene's germline CDR1 is MDHEN and CDR2 SYDVKM. CDR3 length: 13 residues. The trim removed 5 bases at V and 6 bases at J, leaving 4 bases unmatched.

The rearrangement links TRBV6-2 or TRBV6-3 to TRBJ2-7, with D perhaps TRBD2 (5 bases). The CDR3 has 15 residues. From germline, CDR1 is MNHEY and CDR2 SVGEGT. V was cut by 7 bases and J by 5 bases, with 21 bases left in between. The CDR3 reads CASTPGVESVHEQYF. CDR3 nucleotides: TGTGCCAGCACCCCCGGGGTGGAGTCGGTCCACGAGCAGTACTTC.

This clone was found once. This chain uses TRBV7-2 with TRBJ2-2; 8 bases are a match to TRBD1. CDR3 size: 15 residues. V trimming: 5 bases; J trimming: 6 bases; junction bases outside the gene matches: 8. The germline V gene encodes CDR1 SGHTA and CDR2 FQGNSA. The CDR3 DNA sequence: TGTGCCAGCAGCCCTGACAGGGGATTCGCCGGGGAGCTGTTTTTT. The encoded protein is CASSPDRGFAGELFF. Filled out from reference TRBV7-2 and TRBJ2-2, the complete variable domain reads GAGVSQSPSNKVTEKGKDVELRCDPISGHTALYWYRQSLGQGLEFLIYFQGNSAPDKSGLPSDRFSAERTGGSVSTLTIQRTQQEDSAVYLCASSPDRGFAGELFFGEGSRLTVL.

This clone appeared once. The V gene is TRBV6-2 or TRBV6-3, the J gene TRBJ1-2; D might be TRBD1 (6 bases). Per germline, CDR1 MNHEY and CDR2 SVGEGT. The V and J ends lost 4 bases and 4 bases respectively, with 16 bases between them. This CDR3 is built from 15 residues. In DNA, the CDR3 is TGTGCCAGCAGTTTCCTCTCAGGGGCGGGCTATGGCTACACCTTC. Translated: CASSFLSGAGYGYTF.

This clone was observed a handful of times. The chain is built from TRBV28 and TRBJ1-2, with D uncertain. This CDR3 contains 14 residues. From germline, CDR1 is MDHEN and CDR2 SYDVKM. V lost 8 bases and J 7 bases, leaving 20 bases between the germline ends. The CDR3 spells CASSGFPIHGGYTF. CDR3 nucleotide sequence: TGTGCCAGCTCAGGATTTCCGATTCACGGTGGCTACACCTTC.

The chain carries TRBV7-2 and TRBJ1-1; 9 nucleotides line up with TRBD1. Losses at the gene ends were 5 bases for V and 9 bases for J; bases not matched to a gene: 10. CDR1 is SGHTA, CDR2 FQGNSA, per germline. The length of the CDR3 is 14 residues. This chain's CDR3 is CASSPDKGQGKAFF. The CDR3 DNA reads TGTGCCAGCAGCCCCGATAAAGGACAGGGGAAAGCTTTCTTT.

In nucleotides, the CDR3 is TGTGCCAGCAGCCACAGGGAAGGGGCCTACAATGAGCAGTTCTTC. Its translation: CASSHREGAYNEQFF. The chain has TRBV14 and TRBJ2-1; D is possibly TRBD1 (5 bases). Germline CDR1 and CDR2: SGHDN and FVKESK. Trimming pared 3 bases from V and 2 bases from J, leaving 11 bases between. The CDR3 is 15 residues long. Variable domain in full (rest from reference TRBV14 and TRBJ2-1): EAGVTQFPSHSVIEKGQTVTLRCDPISGHDNLYWYRRVMGKEIKFLLHFVKESKQDESGMPNNRFLAERTGGTYSTLKVQPAELEDSGVYFCASSHREGAYNEQFFGPGTRLTVL.

The gene calls are TRBV6-8 and TRBJ2-7, with 11 bases that match TRBD1. Losses at the gene ends were 6 bases for V and 1 base for J; bases not matched to a gene: 5. Germline V lookup: CDR1 MNHGY, CDR2 SAAAGT. The CDR3 is 15 residues long. CDR3 protein: CASSRGQGASYEQYF. Written as DNA, the CDR3 is TGTGCCAGCAGCCGAGGACAGGGGGCGTCCTACGAGCAGTACTTC.

The J gene is TRBJ2-7, the V gene TRBV7-2; a weak D match, TRBD2 (6 bases). Germline loops: CDR1 SGHTA, CDR2 FQGNSA. The CDR3 is made up of 12 amino acids. Trimming left V 2 bases short and J 7 bases short, with 9 bases between. The CDR3: CASSLWGREQYF. Here the CDR3 DNA reads TGTGCCAGCAGCTTATGGGGGAGGGAGCAGTACTTC.

The rearrangement joins TRBV5-6 to TRBJ1-5; tentatively, D is TRBD1 (5 bases). Germline loops: CDR1 SGHDT, CDR2 YYEEEE. V shed 0 bases and J shed 7 bases, with 11 bases lying between them. The length of the CDR3 is 14 residues. CDR3: CASSLGGRVQPQHF. The CDR3 DNA is TGTGCCAGCAGCTTGGGGGGGAGGGTGCAGCCCCAGCATTTT.

The genes are TRBV19 and TRBJ2-3; D unclear. Germline-derived CDR1 and CDR2 are LNHDA and SQIVND (reference sequence). The V and J ends lost 1 base and 6 bases respectively, with 8 bases between them. The CDR3 loop spans 13 amino acids. The CDR3 protein is CASSIAVRDTQYF. CDR3 bases: TGTGCCAGTAGTATAGCCGTCCGGGATACGCAGTATTTT.

In DNA, the CDR3 is TGCGCCAGCAGCCCGACAGGGTACTACACCGGGGAGCTGTTTTTT. Protein: CASSPTGYYTGELFF. The chain employs TRBV5-1 and TRBJ2-2, with TRBD1 identical over 7 bases. The V and J ends lost 4 bases and 3 bases, in that order; junction bases with no gene match: 6. Germline V gene lookup returns CDR1 SGHRS and CDR2 YFSETQ. CDR3 length: 15 residues.

V and J are TRBV27 and TRBJ1-6; D gene uncertain. Trimming took 2 bases from V and 8 from J, leaving 13 bases between them. The length of the CDR3 is 15 residues. The germline V gene encodes CDR1 MNHEY and CDR2 SMNVEV (reference sequence). The CDR3 is CASSLDLRRDSPLHF. CDR3 sequence (DNA): TGTGCCAGCAGTTTAGACTTAAGGAGGGATTCACCCCTCCACTTT.

This clone appeared a few times. At one boundary the junction diverges from the germline segment, which might be a read error. V usage is TRBV2 and J usage is TRBJ1-5; D is ambiguous. Germline loops: CDR1 SNHLY, CDR2 FYNNEI. The CDR3 is 13 amino acids. As DNA, the CDR3 is TGTGCCAGCAGTGAAGGTGTAGTTCAGGCCCAGCATTTT. Translating it yields CASSEGVVQAQHF.

V usage is TRBV4-2 and J usage is TRBJ2-7; 12 bases match TRBD1. Looked up from germline, CDR1 is LGHNA and CDR2 is YNFKEQ. The J segment lost 6 bases and the V segment lost 1 base, leaving 7 bases of the junction unmatched. The CDR3 extends over 16 amino acids. The CDR3 coding sequence is TGTGCCAGCAGCCAAGGGGCCGGGACAGGGGGCGGCGAGCAGTACTTC. Amino acid sequence: CASSQGAGTGGGEQYF.

The chain joins TRBV10-1 to TRBJ2-3; D might be TRBD2 (5 bases). The V gene's germline CDR1 is WNHNN and CDR2 SYGVQD (reference sequence). This CDR3 is 14 amino acids long. With 3 bases removed from V and 5 bases from J, the gap between germline ends came to 12 bases. CDR3 bases: TGCGCCAGCAGTGAACGAGGGTTCGGAGATACGCAGTATTTT. Amino acid sequence: CASSERGFGDTQYF.